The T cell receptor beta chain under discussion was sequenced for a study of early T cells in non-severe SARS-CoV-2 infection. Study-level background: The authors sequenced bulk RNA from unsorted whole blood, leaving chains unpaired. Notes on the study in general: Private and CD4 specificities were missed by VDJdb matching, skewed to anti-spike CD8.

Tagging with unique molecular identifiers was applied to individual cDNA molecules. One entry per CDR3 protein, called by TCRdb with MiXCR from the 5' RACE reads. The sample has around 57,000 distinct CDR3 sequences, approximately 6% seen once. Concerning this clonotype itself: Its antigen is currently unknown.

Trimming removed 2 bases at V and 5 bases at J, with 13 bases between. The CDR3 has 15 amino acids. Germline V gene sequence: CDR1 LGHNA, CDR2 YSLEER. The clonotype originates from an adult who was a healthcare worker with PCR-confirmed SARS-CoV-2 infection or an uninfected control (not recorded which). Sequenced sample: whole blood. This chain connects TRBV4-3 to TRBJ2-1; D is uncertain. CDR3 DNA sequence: TGCGCCAGCAGCCAAAGCCCGGGCCGTAACAATGAGCAGTTCTTC. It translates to CASSQSPGRNNEQFF.